This T cell receptor (beta chain) was captured by sequencing in a study of cytotoxic CD8 clonotypes in ibrutinib-treated CLL. Study-wide background: When averaged across all of the samples, the counts came to 255,043 productive templates and 85,000 to 95,000 productive rearrangements.

Data came from immunoSEQ multiplex PCR; TCRdb stores just in-frame clones and leaves some out. The sample yields approximately 330,000 clones, 80% seen once. About this clone itself: Its specificity is unknown.

Study-wide points: Timing of sampling differed between sustained-remission and progressing patients. Among the clonotypes, public ones were uncommon and contracted or held stable on treatment.

V was pared by 0 bases and J by 7 bases, with 7 bases between. This CDR3 has 13 amino acids. Germline V gives CDR1 LNHNV, CDR2 YYDKDF (reference sequence). This specimen was PBMCs, taken before ibrutinib treatment. The receptor was derived from a human donor with chronic lymphocytic leukemia. The V call is TRBV15, the J call TRBJ1-5; no definite D call. For the CDR3, the DNA is TGTGCCACCAGCAGAGATTTAAGACAGCCCCAGCATTTT. Amino acid sequence: CATSRDLRQPQHF.